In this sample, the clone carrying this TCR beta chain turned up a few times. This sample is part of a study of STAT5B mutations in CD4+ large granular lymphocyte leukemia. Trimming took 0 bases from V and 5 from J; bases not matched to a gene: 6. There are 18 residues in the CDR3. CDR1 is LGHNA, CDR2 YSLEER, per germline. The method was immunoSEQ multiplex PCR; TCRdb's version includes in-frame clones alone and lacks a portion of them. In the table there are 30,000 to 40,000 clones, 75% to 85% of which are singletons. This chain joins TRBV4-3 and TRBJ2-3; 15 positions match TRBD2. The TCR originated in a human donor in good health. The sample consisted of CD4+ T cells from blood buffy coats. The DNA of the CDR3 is TGCGCCAGCAGCCAAGACCCCACGGGACTAGCGGGGGGAGATACGCAGTATTTT. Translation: CASSQDPTGLAGGDTQYF.